This TCR beta chain originates from a study of shared clonotypes between healthy human individuals. Between the trimmed V and J ends, which lost 7 bases and 5 bases, there was a span of 11 bases. The V gene's germline CDR1 is MNHNS and CDR2 SASEGT. CDR3 length: 13 residues. Here immunoSEQ multiplex PCR was the method, and the copy in TCRdb shows in-frame clones only, minus some. The sample lists around 1.5 million clones, 98% occurring once. The TCR originated in a man between 25 and 39 years old in good health. This chain connects TRBV6-1 to TRBJ1-4, with D unclear. Sequences were obtained from naive CD4+ T cells sorted from blood. Subset reported: CD45RA+ positively selected. CDR3 sequence reads: CASTLTTNEKLFF. CDR3 nucleotides: TGTGCCAGCACATTGACGACCAATGAAAAACTGTTTTTT.